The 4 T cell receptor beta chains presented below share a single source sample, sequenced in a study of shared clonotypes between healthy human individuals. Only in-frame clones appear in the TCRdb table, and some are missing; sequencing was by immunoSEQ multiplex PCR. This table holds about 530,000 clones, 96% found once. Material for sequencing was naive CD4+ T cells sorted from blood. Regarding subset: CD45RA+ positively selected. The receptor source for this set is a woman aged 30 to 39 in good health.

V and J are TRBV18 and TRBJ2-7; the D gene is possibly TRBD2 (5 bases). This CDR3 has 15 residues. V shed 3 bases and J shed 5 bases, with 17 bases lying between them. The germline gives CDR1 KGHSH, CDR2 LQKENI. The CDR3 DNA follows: TGTGCCAGCTCACCTACCGATGGAGGCGTCGACGAGCAGTACTTC. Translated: CASSPTDGGVDEQYF.

In DNA form, the CDR3 reads TGTGCCAGCAGCTTAGGGCGGGGTCCAGAGACCCAGTACTTC. Translating gives CASSLGRGPETQYF. The V call is TRBV7-2, the J call TRBJ2-5; possibly TRBD2 for D (6 bases). Germline CDR1 and CDR2: SGHTA and FQGNSA. This CDR3 spans 14 amino acids. V lost 1 base and J lost 4, with 10 bases in between.

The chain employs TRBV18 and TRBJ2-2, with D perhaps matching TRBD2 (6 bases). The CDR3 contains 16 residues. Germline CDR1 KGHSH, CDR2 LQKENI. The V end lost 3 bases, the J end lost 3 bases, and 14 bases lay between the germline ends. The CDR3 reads CASSPTGAGHTGELFF. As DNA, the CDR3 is TGTGCCAGCTCACCCACGGGAGCGGGCCACACCGGGGAGCTGTTTTTT.

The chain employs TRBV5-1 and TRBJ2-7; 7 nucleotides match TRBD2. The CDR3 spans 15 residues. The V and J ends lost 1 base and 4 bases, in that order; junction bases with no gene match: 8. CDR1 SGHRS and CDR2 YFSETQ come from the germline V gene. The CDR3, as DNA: TGCGCCAGCAGCTTGCGAGCGGGACTGGAGTACGAGCAGTACTTC. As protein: CASSLRAGLEYEQYF.